This is a list of T cell receptor beta chains from one sample in a study of blood T cell repertoires in COVID-19. Data came from immunoSEQ multiplex PCR; TCRdb stores just in-frame clones and leaves some out. The sample has around 200,000 clones; 70% to 85% are singletons. Sequencing input: peripheral blood. All receptors derive from a woman between 50 and 59 years old with acute or convalescent COVID-19. The CDR3 runs from the conserved cysteine through the conserved F or W. A D gene is named only where the DNA matches it firmly. Some rows mark clone size as missing; the rest say once, few, many or name a class of expanded clone.

size: .
D: TRBD1
J: TRBJ1-5
V: TRBV28
DNA: TGTGCCAGCAGTATAAGGGGGCTCGGCAATCAGCCCCAGCATTTT
CDR3: CASSIRGLGNQPQHF

size: .
D: TRBD2
J: TRBJ2-7
V: TRBV15
DNA: TGTGCCACCAGCAGGGGGACTAGCGGGAGCGAGCAGTACTTC
CDR3: CATSRGTSGSEQYF

size: .
D: TRBD2
J: TRBJ2-1
V: TRBV11-2
DNA: TGTGCCAGCAGCTTCAGACTAGCGGGAGACAATGAGCAGTTCTTC
CDR3: CASSFRLAGDNEQFF

size: .
D: TRBD1
J: TRBJ2-7
V: TRBV10-3
DNA: TGTGCCATCAGTGAAAGACAGGGGATTTTGGAGCAGTACTTC
CDR3: CAISERQGILEQYF

size: once
D: .
J: TRBJ2-1
V: TRBV30
DNA: TGTGCCTGGAGTGTCAGTGTCTCCAATGAGCAGTTCTTC
CDR3: CAWSVSVSNEQFF

size: .
D: .
J: TRBJ1-1
V: TRBV29-1
DNA: TGCAGCGGACAGGTAAACACTGAAGCTTTCTTT
CDR3: CSGQVNTEAFF

size: few
D: .
J: TRBJ1-1
V: TRBV5-1
DNA: TGCGCCAGCAGCTCTCCCCCAAGGAGGGGATCCACTGAAGCTTTCTTT
CDR3: CASSSPPRRGSTEAFF

size: .
D: TRBD1
J: TRBJ1-2
V: TRBV4-1
DNA: TGCGCCAGCAGCCTGACGACACAGGGGGCTGGCTATGGCTACACCTTC
CDR3: CASSLTTQGAGYGYTF

size: .
D: .
J: TRBJ1-2
V: TRBV4-3
DNA: TGCGCCAGCAGCCAAGTGGCGGCAGATAACTATGGCTACACCTTC
CDR3: CASSQVAADNYGYTF

size: .
D: .
J: TRBJ2-2
V: TRBV7-2
DNA: TGTGCCAGCAGCTTAGATAGGACTCTAACCGGGGAGCTGTTTTTT
CDR3: CASSLDRTLTGELFF

size: .
D: TRBD2
J: TRBJ2-5
V: TRBV5-4
DNA: TGTGCCAGCAGCTTTAGCGGGGCGCGAGAGACCCAGTACTTC
CDR3: CASSFSGARETQYF

size: many
D: TRBD2
J: TRBJ2-1
V: TRBV7-2
DNA: TGTGCCAGCACCGTGGGGGGGGTCTACAATGAGCAGTTCTTC
CDR3: CASTVGGVYNEQFF

size: .
D: .
J: TRBJ1-3
V: TRBV9
DNA: TGTGCCAGCAGCGCGGGCTCTGGAAACACCATATATTTT
CDR3: CASSAGSGNTIYF

size: .
D: .
J: TRBJ1-5
V: TRBV18
DNA: TGTGCCAGCTCCCCGGGGGGGACTAATCAGCCCCAGCATTTT
CDR3: CASSPGGTNQPQHF

size: few
D: .
J: TRBJ2-7
V: TRBV19
DNA: TGTGCCAGTAGTTCGCAGGGGACCCACGAGCAGTACTTC
CDR3: CASSSQGTHEQYF

size: .
D: TRBD1
J: TRBJ2-5
V: TRBV27
DNA: TGTGCCAGCAGTCGGCAGGGGGCTCTGGAGGAGACCCAGTACTTC
CDR3: CASSRQGALEETQYF

size: few
D: TRBD1
J: TRBJ2-5
V: TRBV28
DNA: TGTGCCAGCAGTTCTGCGCGGACAGGATCTCAGGGGGAGACCCAGTACTTC
CDR3: CASSSARTGSQGETQYF

size: .
D: TRBD1
J: TRBJ1-5
V: TRBV2
DNA: TGTGCCAGCAATCGGGACAGGGGAAGCAATCAGCCCCAGCATTTT
CDR3: CASNRDRGSNQPQHF

size: .
D: TRBD1
J: TRBJ1-6
V: TRBV6-4
DNA: TGTGCCAGCAGTCGGACAGGGAATTCACCCCTCCACTTT
CDR3: CASSRTGNSPLHF

size: .
D: TRBD2
J: TRBJ2-4
V: TRBV7-9
DNA: TGTGCCAGCAGCCCTGGGACTAGCGGGAGGACGTACATTCAGTACTTC
CDR3: CASSPGTSGRTYIQYF

size: once
D: TRBD1
J: TRBJ1-5
V: TRBV18
DNA: TGTGCCAGCTCACCCGGGACAGGGGACCAGCCCCAGCATTTT
CDR3: CASSPGTGDQPQHF

size: .
D: TRBD2
J: TRBJ2-7
V: TRBV20-1
DNA: TGCAGTGCTAGTTGGCGGGGGTCCTCCGACGAGCAGTACTTC
CDR3: CSASWRGSSDEQYF

size: .
D: TRBD2
J: TRBJ2-1
V: TRBV9
DNA: TGTGCCAGCAGCGTAGCTCAGGGACTAGGGGATCGGGGGCAGTTCTTC
CDR3: CASSVAQGLGDRGQFF

size: .
D: .
J: TRBJ2-7
V: TRBV28
DNA: TGTGCCAGCAGTTTTTTAGACAGTCCCTACGAGCAGTACTTC
CDR3: CASSFLDSPYEQYF

size: .
D: TRBD1
J: TRBJ1-6
V: TRBV7-9
DNA: TGTGCCAGCAGCCAGACAGGGGGCGCGGGTTCACCCCTCCACTTT
CDR3: CASSQTGGAGSPLHF

size: .
D: TRBD1
J: TRBJ1-1
V: TRBV23-1
DNA: TGCGCCAGCAGTCAACACACTTGGGGCAGGGGGGACTGGAATACTGAAGCTTTCTTT
CDR3: CASSQHTWGRGDWNTEAFF

size: .
D: TRBD2
J: TRBJ2-1
V: TRBV5-1
DNA: TGCGCCAGCAGCCTTAGCGGGGGCTACAATGAGCAGTTCTTC
CDR3: CASSLSGGYNEQFF

size: .
D: TRBD1
J: TRBJ2-1
V: TRBV10-1
DNA: TGCGCCAGCAGTGACCTTCAGGGGGTCGGTGAGCAGTTCTTC
CDR3: CASSDLQGVGEQFF